This record concerns one TCR beta chain sequence. What it binds is not known. The sample originates from a study of blood T cells in healthy people across ages. Germline CDR1 and CDR2: SGHAT and FQNNGV. V was trimmed by 5 bases and J by 11 bases, leaving 24 bases between them. This CDR3 contains 15 residues. A second PCR, run for about 6 to 11 cycles, used a sample-barcoded 5' primer plus a J-beta primer mix. Each cDNA molecule, via a template-switch adaptor with 12 random nucleotides, was tagged. Each sample provided no less than 2.5 million CDR3-containing paired-end reads. MiXCR, run by TCRdb on the 5' RACE reads, gives a single entry per CDR3 protein. The repertoire includes approximately 800,000 distinct CDR3 sequences, about 45% of them detected once, and 15% to 20% sits in the top ten. Study-level findings and limits: Observed TCR beta diversity per million T cells went down as age went up. This fall followed a roughly linear course with age. The study regarded diversity estimates from one million T cells as underestimates.

This TCR was recovered from a man older than 75 in good health. This sequence joins TRBV11-2 and TRBJ2-5, with D possibly TRBD2 on 5 matching bases. The material sequenced was blood. CDR3 amino acids: CASSGGLSSYNEQYF. The CDR3 region has the DNA TGTGCCAGCAGCGGAGGACTTTCCTCCTACAATGAGCAGTACTTC.